This TCR beta chain was identified during a study of shared clonotypes between healthy human individuals. Study outcomes and limitations: Estimated richness was generally greater in naive than memory subsets.

The V end lost 5 bases, the J end lost 6 bases, and 17 bases lay between the germline ends. The germline V gene encodes CDR1 KGHSH and CDR2 LQKENI. There are 15 residues in the CDR3. Each donor was a Caucasian adult residing in Nashville, Tennessee. Profiling relied on immunoSEQ multiplex PCR, and the TCRdb table lists in-frame clones only, not all of them. The data hold just over 2,000,000 clones, with 90% to 95% observed a single time. Details on this clone: What it binds is unknown.

The chain joins TRBV18 to TRBJ1-5; maybe TRBD1 (6 bases). The receptor's source is a man aged 18 to 30 in good health. Sample: naive CD4+ T cells sorted from blood. Subset described: CD45RA+ positively selected. CDR3 nucleotides: TGTGCCAGCTCAAGTGCCGGGGGGCAAAGTCAGCCCCAGCATTTT. This gives the protein CASSSAGGQSQPQHF.